These 17 T cell receptor beta chains were all obtained from the same sample, sequenced in a study of blood T cell repertoires in COVID-19. Sequenced by immunoSEQ multiplex PCR; TCRdb stores in-frame clones only, minus some. The data show about 330,000 clones, 70% to 90% seen once. Source material: PBMCs or T cells enriched from blood (not recorded which). Source of these receptors: a woman aged 25 to 39 who had recovered from COVID-19.

The chain recombines TRBV18 with TRBJ2-5, with a possible D match to TRBD2 (5 bases). Trimming took 4 bases from V and 5 from J, leaving 20 bases between them. The CDR3 is 16 amino acids. Germline lookup yields CDR1 KGHSH and CDR2 LQKENI. Here the CDR3 reads CASSLNFGSRKETQYF. The DNA of the CDR3 is TGTGCCAGCTCACTAAATTTTGGGAGCAGAAAGGAGACCCAGTACTTC.

This chain joins TRBV5-1 and TRBJ1-6; 7 bases agree with TRBD1. The CDR3 covers 18 residues. Germline-derived CDR1 and CDR2 are SGHRS and YFSETQ. Losses at the gene ends were 0 bases for V and 4 bases for J; bases not matched to a gene: 10. Here the CDR3 reads CASSLGIPGGSYNSPLHF. The CDR3 coding sequence is TGCGCCAGCAGCTTGGGTATCCCAGGGGGGTCTTATAATTCACCCCTCCACTTT.

The rearrangement joins TRBV9 to TRBJ2-3; 7 bases align to TRBD1. The CDR3 is made up of 16 amino acids. CDR1 is SGDLS and CDR2 is YYNGEE in the germline V gene. Germline trimming cut 4 bases from V and 4 bases from J; bases unmatched to any gene: 12. The CDR3 DNA follows: TGTGCCAGCAGCATACGACAGGGCACCCCCGCAGATACGCAGTATTTT. Translation: CASSIRQGTPADTQYF.

The V call is TRBV11-2, the J call TRBJ1-2; TRBD1 matches 11 bases. This CDR3 is built from 15 residues. The J segment lost 5 bases and the V segment lost 5 bases, leaving 7 bases of the junction unmatched. Germline values: CDR1 SGHAT, CDR2 FQNNGV. The CDR3 region is CASSEAGTGGYGYTF. The CDR3 nucleotides are TGTGCCAGCAGCGAAGCCGGGACAGGGGGGTATGGCTACACCTTC.

A few counts support this clone. The genes are TRBV7-2 and TRBJ1-2; possibly TRBD1 for D (6 bases). CDR3 length: 16 amino acids. Per the germline V gene, CDR1 is SGHTA and CDR2 is FQGNSA. Trimming pared 3 bases from V and 4 bases from J, leaving 18 bases between. The CDR3 DNA sequence: TGTGCCAGCAGCTTGTCGGGACAACTATACCTCTATGGCTACACCTTC. Protein product: CASSLSGQLYLYGYTF. Filled out from reference TRBV7-2 and TRBJ1-2, the complete variable domain reads GAGVSQSPSNKVTEKGKDVELRCDPISGHTALYWYRQSLGQGLEFLIYFQGNSAPDKSGLPSDRFSAERTGGSVSTLTIQRTQQEDSAVYLCASSLSGQLYLYGYTFGSGTRLTVV.

The chain uses TRBV5-1 and TRBJ1-1; 9 bases are a match to TRBD1. CDR1 and CDR2 (germline): SGHRS, YFSETQ. V lost 4 bases to trimming and J lost 6 bases; unmatched junction nucleotides: 10. This CDR3 contains 15 residues. The CDR3 sequence: CASSHLGQGDAEAFF. In DNA form, the CDR3 reads TGCGCCAGCAGCCACTTGGGACAGGGTGACGCTGAAGCTTTCTTT.

The chain combines TRBV6-5 with TRBJ1-2, with D perhaps TRBD1 (5 bases). The CDR3 length is 13 residues. Trimming took off 0 bases at V and 7 bases at J, with 9 bases between the two ends. From germline, CDR1 is MNHEY and CDR2 SVGAGI. The DNA of the CDR3 is TGTGCCAGCAGTTACTCGGGAGGGGTTGGCTACACCTTC. Translated: CASSYSGGVGYTF.

The J gene is TRBJ1-4, the V gene TRBV3-1 (or the pseudogene TRBV3-2); D is uncertain. Trimming removed 5 bases from V and 11 bases from J, with 12 bases in between. Germline CDR1 reads LGHDT; CDR2 reads YNNKEL (reference sequence). The CDR3 loop spans 12 amino acids. The DNA for the CDR3 is TGTGCCAGCAGCACCCACCCCGGGAAACTGTTTTTT. Its protein is CASSTHPGKLFF.

The rearrangement uses TRBV5-1 and TRBJ1-2, with 8 bases aligning to TRBD1. Germline CDR1 and CDR2: SGHRS and YFSETQ. CDR3 length equals 16 residues. Trimming at V came to 0 bases and at J to 4 bases, leaving 8 bases not matched to a gene. This chain's CDR3 is CASSLASGQGSYGYTF. The CDR3 DNA reads TGCGCCAGCAGCTTGGCCAGTGGACAGGGAAGCTATGGCTACACCTTC.

The sample holds one count of this clone. V usage is TRBV19 and J usage is TRBJ1-1; D is undetermined. Per the germline V gene, CDR1 is LNHDA and CDR2 is SQIVND (reference sequence). The CDR3 runs to 14 residues. Trimming cost V 4 bases and J 5 bases, with 14 bases left between them. The CDR3 reads CASSKSGRATEAFF. As DNA, the CDR3 is TGTGCCAGTAGTAAATCGGGAAGAGCGACTGAAGCTTTCTTT.

This clone has a handful of counts. The chain combines TRBV7-9 with TRBJ1-3; no firm D call. CDR3 size: 15 residues. Germline assignment: CDR1 SEHNR and CDR2 FQNEAQ (reference sequence). V was shortened by 5 bases and J by 3 bases, with 14 bases between the two germline ends. This CDR3 is CASSPTEVFGNTIYF. DNA for the CDR3: TGTGCCAGCAGCCCTACTGAAGTTTTTGGAAACACCATATATTTT.

The genes are TRBV4-2 and TRBJ1-6, with D perhaps matching TRBD1 (6 bases). CDR1 LGHNA and CDR2 YNFKEQ come from the germline V gene. This CDR3 is built from 15 residues. The V end was cut by 0 bases, the J end by 9 bases, with 12 bases between. The DNA for the CDR3 is TGTGCCAGCAGCCAAGAACAGGGCGAAGGTTCACCCCTCCACTTT. Translating gives CASSQEQGEGSPLHF.

Only one count was recorded for this clone. This chain links TRBV7-6 with TRBJ1-1; 8 nucleotides align to TRBD1. The germline gives CDR1 SGHVS, CDR2 FNYEAQ. This CDR3 has 16 residues. Trimming took 1 base from V and 3 from J; bases not matched to a gene: 7. The CDR3 sequence is CASSLGTGGVDTEAFF. CDR3 bases: TGTGCCAGCAGCTTAGGAACAGGGGGGGTGGACACTGAAGCTTTCTTT.

This clone turned up a few times. The chain employs TRBV2 and TRBJ1-1; D is possibly TRBD1 (6 bases). The germline V gene encodes CDR1 SNHLY and CDR2 FYNNEI. The CDR3 runs 13 residues. Deletions cut 4 bases from V and 4 bases from J, with 10 bases between. CDR3 DNA: TGTGCCAGCAGTGGGGGGCGAAGCACTGAAGCTTTCTTT. As protein: CASSGGRSTEAFF.

The V and J genes are TRBV2 and TRBJ2-3; 9 nucleotides line up with TRBD1. Germline V gives CDR1 SNHLY, CDR2 FYNNEI. The junction had 7 bases not matched to a gene; V was cut back by 6 bases and J by 3 bases. The CDR3 loop spans 15 amino acids. CDR3 residues: CASRSRQGDTDTQYF. The CDR3 region has the DNA TGTGCCAGCAGAAGTCGACAGGGGGATACAGATACGCAGTATTTT. Full variable domain (remainder filled in from reference TRBV2 and TRBJ2-3): EPEVTQTPSHQVTQMGQEVILRCVPISNHLYFYWYRQILGQKVEFLVSFYNNEISEKSEIFDDQFSVERPDGSNFTLKIRSTKLEDSAMYFCASRSRQGDTDTQYFGPGTRLTVL.

The chain combines TRBV9 with TRBJ2-2, with D perhaps TRBD1 (6 bases). V was shortened by 0 bases and J by 0 bases, with 6 bases between the two germline ends. CDR3 length: 15 amino acids. Per the germline V gene, CDR1 is SGDLS and CDR2 is YYNGEE. In DNA, the CDR3 is TGTGCCAGCAGCGTAGGGGACACGAACACCGGGGAGCTGTTTTTT. The encoded protein is CASSVGDTNTGELFF.

The V gene is TRBV5-5, the J gene TRBJ1-1; D gene unclear. The CDR3 extends over 13 amino acids. Trimming removed 4 bases at V and 1 base at J, with 8 bases between. Germline V gene data show CDR1 as SGHKS and CDR2 as YYEKEE (reference sequence). CDR3 sequence: CASSPPGNTEAFF. CDR3 coding DNA: TGTGCCAGCAGCCCACCGGGGAACACTGAAGCTTTCTTT.